Presented here are 30 T cell receptor beta chains from one specimen sequenced in a study of regulatory T cells in long-lasting Graves disease (dated by TCRdb to the early 2020s). The meaning of the sample's time point label: persistent/refractory GD, antithyroid drugs over 5 years with positive TRAb. RNA was extracted from PBMCs in TRIzol for both TCR sequencing and RNA sequencing. The library was obtained by multiplex PCR. The instrument was an Illumina HiSeq 4000. To build TCR beta libraries, CDR3 regions were amplified by Arm-PCR using iRepertoire HTBI primers. TCRdb trimmed public reads at Q25 via fastp, called clones via MiXCR and kept in-frame beta chains. Entries are consolidated by CDR3 protein sequence, retaining the most common genes and DNA. The sample contains some 370,000 distinct CDR3 sequences, around 21% of them found a single time. The ten largest clones capture 20% to 25% of the sample.

The sequencing used peripheral blood mononuclear cells (PBMCs), collected when the disease was refractory, from a patient treated with antithyroid drugs. The origin of the receptors is a female donor with Graves disease.

The chain joins TRBV20-1 to TRBJ2-3; D ambiguous. With 1 base removed from V and 1 base from J, the gap between germline ends came to 12 bases. CDR1 DFQATT and CDR2 SNEGSKA come from the germline V gene (reference sequence). The CDR3 consists of 15 residues. CDR3 coding DNA: TGCAGTGCTAGAGGAGATAAAGCGCGCACAGATACGCAGTATTTT. Protein product: CSARGDKARTDTQYF.

The chain links TRBV2 to TRBJ2-5; TRBD2 matches at 7 bases. J was trimmed by 3 bases and V by 6 bases; bases with no gene match: 10. Per the germline V gene, CDR1 is SNHLY and CDR2 is FYNNEI. This CDR3 has 15 amino acids. In DNA form, the CDR3 reads TGTGCCAGCAGCCCCCGCCTAGCGGATAAAGAGACCCAGTACTTC. Amino acid sequence: CASSPRLADKETQYF. The whole variable domain, filled in from reference TRBV2 and TRBJ2-5, reads EPEVTQTPSHQVTQMGQEVILRCVPISNHLYFYWYRQILGQKVEFLVSFYNNEISEKSEIFDDQFSVERPDGSNFTLKIRSTKLEDSAMYFCASSPRLADKETQYFGPGTRLLVL.

The rearrangement joins TRBV6-2 or TRBV6-3 to TRBJ1-5, with D maybe TRBD1 (5 bases). There are 16 residues in the CDR3. Germline V gives CDR1 MNHEY, CDR2 SVGEGT. Trimming stripped 2 bases from V and 3 bases from J, with 14 bases between. Here the CDR3 DNA reads TGTGCCAGCAGTTACGGTCTCAGGGAGCCCAATCAGCCCCAGCATTTT. Translating it yields CASSYGLREPNQPQHF.

This clonotype showed up just a few times. The chain uses TRBV25-1 and TRBJ1-1, with a tentative D call TRBD1 (5 bases). This CDR3 is 13 amino acids long. The germline V and J ends were trimmed by 3 bases and 11 bases, with 16 bases remaining between them. Per the germline V gene, CDR1 is MGHDK and CDR2 is SYGVNS. CDR3 in amino acids: CASSDGTSVWAFF. CDR3 DNA: TGTGCCAGCAGTGACGGGACGTCCGTATGGGCTTTCTTT.

This clonotype was counted only a few times. The V call is TRBV7-6, the J call TRBJ1-5; 7 nucleotides match TRBD1. Germline V gives CDR1 SGHVS, CDR2 FNYEAQ. The CDR3 spans 18 residues. Germline trimming cut 5 bases from V and 3 bases from J; bases unmatched to any gene: 16. The CDR3 bases are TGTGCCAGCAGCCAACCAGACCACTCCGGGACAGACAATCAGCCCCAGCATTTT. It yields the protein CASSQPDHSGTDNQPQHF.

Concerning this clonotype: The germline gene is not matched at one end of the junction; a read error may be the cause. The gene calls are TRBV7-9 and TRBJ1-6, with D unresolved. The germline V gene encodes CDR1 SEHNR and CDR2 FQNEAQ (reference sequence). The CDR3 is 13 residues long. CDR3 region: CASSLDLGSPLHF. In nucleotides, the CDR3 is TGCGCCAGCAGCTTAGATCTGGGCTCACCCCTCCACTTT.

This rearrangement joins TRBV19 to TRBJ1-1; 7 positions match TRBD1. Germline CDR1 is LNHDA and CDR2 is SQIVND (reference sequence). J gave up 4 bases and V 6 bases, and 8 bases lay outside the gene matches. The CDR3 consists of 14 residues. The DNA of the CDR3 is TGTGCCAGTAGAAAGGGGGCAACGGTCACTGAAGCTTTCTTT. The encoded protein is CASRKGATVTEAFF.

This clonotype was picked up many times. The rearrangement links TRBV29-1 to TRBJ1-1; no definite D call. The CDR3 totals 12 residues. The ends were cut back, 2 bases at V and 4 bases at J, with 8 bases in the middle. In germline, CDR1 is SQVTM, CDR2 ANQGSEA. The DNA of the CDR3 is TGCAGCGTTGAAACTCCTAGCACTGAAGCTTTCTTT. Its protein is CSVETPSTEAFF.

This clonotype was found many times. This chain joins TRBV6-2 or TRBV6-3 and TRBJ2-2; 7 nucleotides align to TRBD1. V lost 5 bases to trimming and J lost 4 bases; unmatched junction nucleotides: 10. The CDR3 is 16 residues long. CDR1 is MNHEY and CDR2 is SVGEGT in the germline V gene. CDR3 DNA sequence: TGTGCCAGCAGTAAAACCGGGACAGTCGGCACCGGGGAGCTGTTTTTT. Translating gives CASSKTGTVGTGELFF.

This clonotype has ten or more counts. The gene calls are TRBV6-2 or TRBV6-3 and TRBJ2-5; D may be TRBD1 or TRBD2 (5 bases each). The CDR3 consists of 16 residues. The V end lost 4 bases, the J end lost 5 bases, and 20 bases lay between the germline ends. Germline CDR1 reads MNHEY; CDR2 reads SVGEGT. The CDR3 spells CASSSIGTPRGETQYF. In DNA form, the CDR3 reads TGTGCCAGCAGTTCCATTGGGACCCCCCGAGGGGAGACCCAGTACTTC.

About this clonotype: The germline gene is not matched at one end of the junction; a read error may be the cause. The genes are TRBV20-1 and TRBJ2-5; TRBD1 might be the D (6 bases). Gene TRBJ2-1 matches the end of the DNA better, so the J call may be wrong. Germline CDR1 DFQATT, CDR2 SNEGSKA (reference sequence). The CDR3 runs 11 residues. DNA of the CDR3: TGCAGTGGGCTACAGGGCTATGAACAGTTCTTC. This encodes CSGLQGYEQFF.

A few counts support this clonotype. This chain joins TRBV20-1 and TRBJ1-1; no firm D call. Looked up from germline, CDR1 is DFQATT and CDR2 is SNEGSKA (reference sequence). This CDR3 spans 12 amino acids. V lost 6 bases to trimming and J lost 5 bases, with 13 bases between them. This CDR3 is CSAQRAGTEAFF. In nucleotides, the CDR3 is TGCAGTGCCCAAAGAGCGGGGACTGAAGCTTTCTTT.

About this clonotype: Being one base from a much bigger clone, this may be a read error. CDR3 in DNA: TGTGCCAGCAGGGCTCCGGGGGCAACTGATGAAAAACTGTTTTTT. This translates into CASRAPGATDEKLFF. V and J are TRBV28 and TRBJ1-4, with D possibly TRBD1 on 6 matching bases. The CDR3 has 15 amino acids. Per germline, CDR1 MDHEN and CDR2 SYDVKM.

The chain joins TRBV10-2 to TRBJ2-7; D is possibly TRBD1 (8 bases). Germline V gives CDR1 WSHSY, CDR2 SAAADI. V lost 0 bases, J lost 3 bases, and 12 bases lay in between. The CDR3 length is 15 residues. The CDR3 is CASSESTGEGYEQYF. The CDR3 DNA reads TGCGCCAGCAGTGAGTCGACAGGGGAGGGCTACGAGCAGTACTTC.

The J gene is TRBJ1-2, the V gene TRBV6-1, with D tentatively TRBD1 (6 bases). V was trimmed by 4 bases and J by 0 bases, leaving 21 bases between them. This CDR3 is built from 18 residues. The V gene's germline CDR1 is MNHNS and CDR2 SASEGT. CDR3 nucleotides: TGTGCCAGCAGTGGCTTCGGACAGCTTAATACTACTAACTATGGCTACACCTTC. Its protein product is CASSGFGQLNTTNYGYTF.

There are many counts of this clonotype. This chain connects TRBV30 to TRBJ2-2, with TRBD1 identical over 11 bases. Germline loops: CDR1 GTSNPN, CDR2 SVGIG (reference sequence). There are 15 residues in the CDR3. The ends lost 8 bases at V and 5 bases at J; junction bases unmatched: 10. The CDR3: CAGGQGASRTGELFF. The CDR3 DNA reads as TGTGCCGGTGGACAGGGGGCGAGCAGAACCGGGGAGCTGTTTTTT.

This chain links TRBV6-1 with TRBJ1-5, with 10 bases that match TRBD1. Trimming at V came to 3 bases and at J to 6 bases, leaving 8 bases not matched to a gene. The length of the CDR3 is 16 residues. Per the germline V gene, CDR1 is MNHNS and CDR2 is SASEGT. The CDR3 loop is CASSDHDRGQIQPQHF. CDR3 nucleotide sequence: TGTGCCAGCAGTGACCACGACAGGGGGCAGATTCAGCCCCAGCATTTT.

The V gene is TRBV2, the J gene TRBJ2-3, with D unclear. The CDR3 is made up of 13 amino acids. The germline V gene has CDR1 SNHLY and CDR2 FYNNEI. V was shortened by 8 bases and J by 1 base, with 10 bases between the two germline ends. CDR3 DNA sequence: TGTGCCAGCGATCAACCGGGCACAGATACGCAGTATTTT. Encoded protein: CASDQPGTDTQYF.

The chain carries TRBV6-1 and TRBJ2-7; D gene uncertain. V was trimmed by 6 bases and J by 5 bases, leaving 11 bases between them. CDR1 and CDR2 from the germline V gene are MNHNS and SASEGT. CDR3 size: 12 residues. CDR3 region: CASSNSRNEQYF. The CDR3 DNA reads as TGTGCCAGCAGCAACAGTAGGAACGAGCAGTACTTC.

This clonotype was recorded many times. The V call is TRBV12-3 or TRBV12-4, the J call TRBJ1-2; tentatively, D is TRBD1 (6 bases). Deletions cut 8 bases from V and 2 bases from J, with 12 bases between. This CDR3 spans 13 amino acids. CDR3: CASRPTGNYGYTF. CDR3 bases: TGTGCCAGCCGTCCAACAGGGAACTATGGCTACACCTTC.

There are many counts of this clonotype. The V gene is TRBV28, the J gene TRBJ1-2, with D possibly TRBD1 on 6 matching bases. The CDR3 has 15 residues. The germline V gene encodes CDR1 MDHEN and CDR2 SYDVKM. Trimming pared 5 bases from V and 8 bases from J, leaving 21 bases between. The CDR3 loop is CASSPQTGLGGGYTF. The CDR3 DNA is TGTGCCAGCAGTCCCCAGACAGGTTTAGGAGGGGGCTACACCTTC.

The chain joins TRBV6-4 to TRBJ2-3; D remains unclear. The CDR3 length is 15 residues. Trimming removed 5 bases from V and 2 bases from J, with 14 bases in between. CDR1 is MRHNA and CDR2 is SNTAGT in the germline V gene. In DNA, the CDR3 is TGTGCCAGCAGTTACGACGTCAGAAACACAGATACGCAGTATTTT. This gives the protein CASSYDVRNTDTQYF.

The V gene is TRBV20-1, the J gene TRBJ2-3; 7 bases align to TRBD2. CDR1 is DFQATT, CDR2 SNEGSKA, per germline (reference sequence). V lost 3 bases, J lost 3 bases, and 9 bases stayed unmatched. CDR3 length: 15 residues. The CDR3 DNA reads as TGCAGTGCTAGTCGAGGCGGGAGCAGGACAGATACGCAGTATTTT. As protein: CSASRGGSRTDTQYF.

The V gene is TRBV5-6, the J gene TRBJ2-4; 8 nucleotides align to TRBD1. The last part of the DNA fits TRBJ2-7 better; the J call may be wrong. CDR1 is SGHDT, CDR2 YYEEEE, per germline. The CDR3 length is 16 residues. CDR3 coding DNA: TGTGCCAGCAGTGCGATAAATCAGGACAGGGAAGACGAGCAGTACTTC. Residues: CASSAINQDREDEQYF.

Many counts were recorded for this clonotype. The rearrangement uses TRBV11-2 and TRBJ1-2; D is perhaps TRBD1 (6 bases). This CDR3 has 15 amino acids. Between the trimmed V and J ends, which lost 2 bases and 7 bases, there was a span of 17 bases. The germline V gene has CDR1 SGHAT and CDR2 FQNNGV. The CDR3 sequence is CASSLPGGWGVGYTF. The CDR3, as DNA: TGTGCCAGCAGCTTACCTGGGGGCTGGGGAGTTGGCTACACCTTC.

The rearrangement uses TRBV5-1 and TRBJ2-6; D gene unclear. This CDR3 has 16 residues. From germline, CDR1 is SGHRS and CDR2 YFSETQ. V lost 4 bases and J lost 0, with 11 bases in between. The CDR3 is CASSQMQSSGANVLTF. The CDR3, as DNA: TGCGCCAGCAGCCAAATGCAGAGCTCTGGGGCCAACGTCCTGACTTTC. The full variable domain, its missing parts supplied by reference TRBV5-1 and TRBJ2-6, is KAGVTQTPRYLIKTRGQQVTLSCSPISGHRSVSWYQQTPGQGLQFLFEYFSETQRNKGNFPGRFSGRQFSNSRSEMNVSTLELGDSALYLCASSQMQSSGANVLTFGAGSRLTVL.

This clonotype was detected ten times or more. CDR3 coding DNA: TGTGCCAGCAGTCAGATCGGGGACAGCTATGGCTACACCTTC. This codes for CASSQIGDSYGYTF. This chain joins TRBV6-1 and TRBJ1-2, with 7 bases fitting TRBD1. J gave up 4 bases and V 5 bases, and 7 bases lay outside the gene matches. The CDR3 runs to 14 residues. Per the germline V gene, CDR1 is MNHNS and CDR2 is SASEGT.

This clonotype was counted only a few times. The rearrangement links TRBV7-9 to TRBJ1-2; D is unresolved. V gave up 5 bases and J gave up 7 bases, with 17 bases separating them. This CDR3 comprises 14 residues. From germline, CDR1 is SEHNR and CDR2 FQNEAQ (reference sequence). The CDR3 nucleotides are TGTGCCAGCAGCCCTTCCATCGAAGAGGGTGGCTACACCTTC. It translates to CASSPSIEEGGYTF.

The table lists this clonotype with many counts. The chain combines TRBV5-5 with TRBJ1-2; D is uncertain. Trimming took off 4 bases at V and 4 bases at J, with 11 bases between the two ends. Germline loops: CDR1 SGHKS, CDR2 YYEKEE (reference sequence). The CDR3 is 13 residues long. The CDR3, as DNA: TGTGCCAGCAGCCTTCTTCATGGCTATGGCTACACCTTC. This encodes CASSLLHGYGYTF. The variable domain in full, with the rest retrieved from reference TRBV5-5 and TRBJ1-2, is DAGVTQSPTHLIKTRGQQVTLRCSPISGHKSVSWYQQVLGQGPQFIFQYYEKEERGRGNFPDRFSARQFPNYSSELNVNALLLGDSALYLCASSLLHGYGYTFGSGTRLTVV.

V and J are TRBV12-3 or TRBV12-4 and TRBJ2-1; TRBD2 matches at 8 bases. Germline trimming cut 3 bases from V and 3 bases from J; bases unmatched to any gene: 4. The CDR3 totals 15 residues. CDR3 in DNA: TGTGCCAGCAGTTTGGCGGGAGGCCGCTACAATGAGCAGTTCTTC. This translates into CASSLAGGRYNEQFF.